One sample yielded the 29 T cell receptor beta chains listed below, sequenced in a study of T cell responses to AZD1222 COVID-19 vaccine (dated by TCRdb to the early 2020s). This specimen's time point label, per the study, means: baseline before first vaccination. The library was generated by the immunoSEQ multiplex PCR assay. Imported from immuneACCESS, the table was reduced by TCRdb to in-frame sequences with V and J called. These copies leave out some clones; in studies compared against another copy, an unresolved V gene accounts for under half, and the cause of the remainder is not known. The sample yields 200,000 or so clones; 85% to 90% were counted once. About 6.1% of the sample is taken by the ten largest. Sequencing used peripheral blood, obtained on day 0 of AZD1222 vaccination. The receptors were gathered from an adult in good health.

This rearrangement joins TRBV28 to TRBJ2-2; D is possibly TRBD1 (5 bases). The germline V gene encodes CDR1 MDHEN and CDR2 SYDVKM. The CDR3 spans 13 residues. The V end was cut by 6 bases, the J end by 6 bases, with 11 bases between. The CDR3 nucleotides are TGTGCCAGCAGCTTAGGGGTGCCCGGGGAGCTGTTTTTT. Its translation is CASSLGVPGELFF.

This sequence joins TRBV10-3 and TRBJ1-4; D is ambiguous. V lost 3 bases and J 0 bases, leaving 5 bases between the germline ends. Germline V gene data show CDR1 as ENHRY and CDR2 as SYGVKD. The CDR3 has 14 residues. The CDR3 DNA sequence: TGTGCCATCAGTGACCAGACAACTAATGAAAAACTGTTTTTT. Translated, it gives CAISDQTTNEKLFF.

This clone was recorded only once. The genes are TRBV2 and TRBJ2-2, with D unclear. Germline loops: CDR1 SNHLY, CDR2 FYNNEI. V was trimmed by 7 bases and J by 1 base, leaving 1 base between them. This CDR3 has 11 amino acids. Here the CDR3 reads CASKNTGELFF. CDR3 coding DNA: TGTGCCAGCAAGAACACCGGGGAGCTGTTTTTT.

V is TRBV10-3 and J is TRBJ2-3; 10 nucleotides line up with TRBD2. V lost 4 bases, J lost 3 bases, and 7 bases stayed unmatched. This CDR3 is built from 16 residues. Germline V lookup: CDR1 ENHRY, CDR2 SYGVKD. The CDR3 region has the DNA TGTGCCATCAGTGTTCTGGCGACTAGCGGGACAGATACGCAGTATTTT. It specifies CAISVLATSGTDTQYF.

The chain has TRBV27 and TRBJ1-2; D unclear. CDR1 is MNHEY and CDR2 is SMNVEV in the germline V gene (reference sequence). This CDR3 is 13 amino acids long. V was shortened by 3 bases and J by 4 bases, with 9 bases between the two germline ends. The chain's CDR3 is CASSFGKRYGYTF. The CDR3 DNA reads TGTGCCAGCAGTTTCGGGAAGCGCTATGGCTACACCTTC.

The rearrangement links TRBV5-1 to TRBJ2-1; 10 bases align to TRBD2. V dropped 4 bases and J dropped 7; count of bases not matched to a gene: 8. The CDR3 has 15 residues. The germline CDR1 and CDR2 sequences are SGHRS and YFSETQ. The CDR3 reads CASSLGTSANNEQFF. As DNA, the CDR3 is TGCGCCAGCAGCCTAGGGACTAGCGCGAATAATGAGCAGTTCTTC.

In its sample, this clone was seen a few times. This chain connects TRBV27 to TRBJ2-7, with D possibly matching TRBD1 (6 bases). The CDR3 is made up of 13 amino acids. Trimming pared 5 bases from V and 0 bases from J, leaving 8 bases between. Germline values: CDR1 MNHEY, CDR2 SMNVEV (reference sequence). This CDR3 is CASSRTASYEQYF. CDR3 in DNA: TGTGCCAGCAGTCGGACAGCCTCCTACGAGCAGTACTTC.

V is TRBV2 and J is TRBJ2-1, with 12 bases aligning to TRBD2. Unmatched junction bases numbered 8, after V lost 4 bases and J lost 10 bases. This CDR3 has 15 amino acids. CDR1 is SNHLY, CDR2 FYNNEI, per germline. For the CDR3, the DNA is TGTGCCAGCAGTGCTCGGACTAGCGGGATGGGGGAGCAGTTCTTC. Protein sequence: CASSARTSGMGEQFF. The full variable domain, completed using reference TRBV2 and TRBJ2-1, is EPEVTQTPSHQVTQMGQEVILRCVPISNHLYFYWYRQILGQKVEFLVSFYNNEISEKSEIFDDQFSVERPDGSNFTLKIRSTKLEDSAMYFCASSARTSGMGEQFFGPGTRLTVL.

Only a few counts were recorded for this clone. V and J are TRBV6-6 and TRBJ2-5; 8 bases are a match to TRBD1. The CDR3 is made up of 16 amino acids. Germline CDR1 is MNHNY and CDR2 is SVGAGI (reference sequence). The ends lost 10 bases at V and 4 bases at J; junction bases unmatched: 17. CDR3 DNA sequence: TGTGCCACCGGATTTCCGGACAGGGCGGGTATAGAGACCCAGTACTTC. Encoded protein: CATGFPDRAGIETQYF.

Regarding this clone: A read error may account for a junction end that differs from germline. The chain is built from TRBV5-1 and TRBJ2-3, with D possibly called TRBD1 or TRBD2 (5 bases each). This CDR3 has 14 residues. Germline CDR1 is SGHRS and CDR2 is YFSETQ. The CDR3 is CASSLGDPTGTQYF. DNA for the CDR3: TGCGCCAGCAGCCTGGGGGACCCCACAGGTACGCAGTATTTT.

The rearrangement links TRBV10-3 to TRBJ1-4, with a possible D match to TRBD1 (5 bases). CDR1 is ENHRY, CDR2 SYGVKD, per germline. V was cut by 2 bases and J by 0 bases, with 7 bases left in between. This CDR3 is 15 amino acids long. DNA of the CDR3: TGTGCCATCAGTGAGATGACAGCAACTAATGAAAAACTGTTTTTT. Amino acids: CAISEMTATNEKLFF.

Here the CDR3 reads CASTLGSTPNYGYTF. In nucleotides, the CDR3 is TGTGCCAGCACCCTAGGCAGCACTCCTAACTATGGCTACACCTTC. This chain links TRBV28 with TRBJ1-2; D remains unclear. Trimming took off 7 bases at V and 0 bases at J, with 15 bases between the two ends. CDR3 length: 15 amino acids. Germline V lookup: CDR1 MDHEN, CDR2 SYDVKM.

The chain combines TRBV6-5 with TRBJ1-1; maybe TRBD1 (5 bases). There are 14 residues in the CDR3. Germline values: CDR1 MNHEY, CDR2 SVGAGI. Trimming removed 8 bases from V and 0 bases from J, with 13 bases in between. This CDR3 is CASRGQGMNTEAFF. CDR3 nucleotides: TGTGCCAGCCGCGGGCAGGGAATGAACACTGAAGCTTTCTTT.

This clone was seen a single time. The chain has TRBV2 and TRBJ1-2; no reliable D call. Germline V gene data show CDR1 as SNHLY and CDR2 as FYNNEI. The CDR3 consists of 13 residues. V was cut by 4 bases and J by 2 bases, with 8 bases left in between. The CDR3: CASSGAENYGYTF. CDR3 DNA sequence: TGTGCCAGCAGTGGGGCAGAAAACTATGGCTACACCTTC.

As concerns this clone: Other DNA sequences of this sample code for an identical CDR3. This chain links TRBV5-4 with TRBJ2-5, with D unresolved. CDR1 SGHNT and CDR2 YYREEE come from the germline V gene (reference sequence). The V end was cut by 2 bases, the J end by 5 bases, with 4 bases between. The CDR3 sequence is 11 residues long. Here the CDR3 reads CASSLRETQYF. The CDR3 DNA reads as TGTGCCAGCAGCTTAAGGGAGACCCAGTACTTC.

The V and J genes are TRBV7-9 and TRBJ1-2, with a tentative D call TRBD1 (5 bases). The CDR3 sequence is 16 residues long. Deletions cut 1 base from V and 7 bases from J, with 19 bases between. Germline values: CDR1 SEHNR, CDR2 FQNEAQ (reference sequence). The CDR3 region has the DNA TGTGCCAGCAGCTTAGGAGGGTCCGCAGGGTCGGGTGGCTACACCTTC. As protein: CASSLGGSAGSGGYTF.

The gene calls are TRBV28 and TRBJ1-2; 8 positions match TRBD1. V shed 3 bases and J 2 bases; nucleotides not matched to a gene: 11. The CDR3 has 17 amino acids. The germline gives CDR1 MDHEN, CDR2 SYDVKM. CDR3 residues: CASSFVGQGAENYGYTF. DNA for the CDR3: TGTGCCAGCAGTTTCGTCGGACAGGGCGCGGAGAACTATGGCTACACCTTC.

This sequence joins TRBV7-9 and TRBJ2-5; D perhaps matches TRBD1 (6 bases). Germline V gene lookup returns CDR1 SEHNR and CDR2 FQNEAQ (reference sequence). V lost 0 bases, J lost 0 bases, and 8 bases lay in between. The CDR3 has 15 residues. The CDR3 nucleotides read TGTGCCAGCAGCTTAGCACAGGGCTACCAAGAGACCCAGTACTTC. Encoded protein: CASSLAQGYQETQYF.

V usage is TRBV29-1 and J usage is TRBJ1-2; D not resolved. Trimming stripped 6 bases from V and 3 bases from J, with 11 bases between. CDR3 length: 12 amino acids. Per the germline V gene, CDR1 is SQVTM and CDR2 is ANQGSEA. The CDR3 DNA follows: TGCAGCGTAAACCCAGCCGACTATGGCTACACCTTC. This gives the protein CSVNPADYGYTF.

The V gene is TRBV5-1, the J gene TRBJ1-1; 7 bases line up with TRBD1. Looked up from germline, CDR1 is SGHRS and CDR2 is YFSETQ. The CDR3 runs 14 residues. Trimming removed 4 bases from V and 1 base from J; junction bases left unmatched: 4. The CDR3 is CASSADRANTEAFF. The DNA for the CDR3 is TGCGCCAGCAGCGCTGACAGGGCGAACACTGAAGCTTTCTTT.

The rearrangement joins TRBV28 to TRBJ2-7; no clear D gene. V was cut by 6 bases and J by 0 bases, with 3 bases left in between. The CDR3 runs to 11 residues. The germline CDR1 and CDR2 sequences are MDHEN and SYDVKM. As DNA, the CDR3 is TGTGCCAGCAGGGCCTCCTACGAGCAGTACTTC. This translates into CASRASYEQYF.

In nucleotides, the CDR3 is TGCGCCAGCAGCCTCTCAACAGGGACTGATCAGCCCCAGCATTTT. It translates to CASSLSTGTDQPQHF. This rearrangement joins TRBV5-1 to TRBJ1-5; D may be TRBD1 (6 bases). The CDR3 runs to 15 residues. Germline V lookup: CDR1 SGHRS, CDR2 YFSETQ. V was pared by 4 bases and J by 5 bases, with 16 bases between. Using reference TRBV5-1 and TRBJ1-5 for the parts outside the CDR3, the full variable domain is KAGVTQTPRYLIKTRGQQVTLSCSPISGHRSVSWYQQTPGQGLQFLFEYFSETQRNKGNFPGRFSGRQFSNSRSEMNVSTLELGDSALYLCASSLSTGTDQPQHFGDGTRLSIL.

V is TRBV11-2 and J is TRBJ2-3, with 7 bases aligning to TRBD1. J lost 2 bases, V lost 5 bases, and 4 bases had no gene match. The CDR3 spans 14 residues. Germline CDR1 reads SGHAT; CDR2 reads FQNNGV. The chain's CDR3 is CASSLGTDTDTQYF. CDR3 bases: TGTGCCAGCAGCCTTGGGACAGACACAGATACGCAGTATTTT.

A note on this clone: Other nucleotide sequences in the sample specify the same CDR3. DNA for the CDR3: TGTGCCAGCAGTTACTCGGGGGGGAACACTGAAGCTTTCTTT. This codes for CASSYSGGNTEAFF. This sequence joins TRBV6-2 or TRBV6-3 and TRBJ1-1; D perhaps matches TRBD1 (5 bases). This CDR3 contains 14 residues. CDR1 is MNHEY, CDR2 SVGEGT, per germline. V was shortened by 0 bases and J by 1 base, with 6 bases between the two germline ends.

This rearrangement joins TRBV3-1 (or the pseudogene TRBV3-2) to TRBJ2-2; 8 nucleotides agree with TRBD2. From germline, CDR1 is LGHDT and CDR2 YNNKEL (reference sequence). The V segment lost 4 bases and the J segment 5 bases; nucleotides outside the gene matches: 6. CDR3 length: 15 amino acids. The CDR3 spells CASSLAGTVTGELFF. In nucleotides, the CDR3 is TGTGCCAGCAGCCTAGCGGGAACGGTTACCGGGGAGCTGTTTTTT.

V and J are TRBV4-1 and TRBJ2-1; tentatively, D is TRBD2 (6 bases). The V end lost 0 bases, the J end lost 6 bases, and 15 bases lay between the germline ends. Looked up from germline, CDR1 is MGHRA and CDR2 is YSYEKL. This CDR3 has 16 amino acids. DNA for the CDR3: TGCGCCAGCAGCCAAGAGGGCGGGACCCTTCCCAATGAGCAGTTCTTC. Translated, it gives CASSQEGGTLPNEQFF.

The CDR3 spells CSVKGLAGAGDTQYF. The DNA of the CDR3 is TGCAGCGTTAAAGGACTAGCGGGAGCGGGAGATACGCAGTATTTT. This chain connects TRBV29-1 to TRBJ2-3, with TRBD2 matching over 13 bases. The CDR3 is 15 amino acids. The ends lost 5 bases at V and 5 bases at J; junction bases unmatched: 7. Germline V gives CDR1 SQVTM, CDR2 ANQGSEA.

The chain combines TRBV19 with TRBJ2-7, with 9 positions matching TRBD2. Germline V gene lookup returns CDR1 LNHDA and CDR2 SQIVND (reference sequence). Trimming cost V 5 bases and J 5 bases; bases outside gene matches: 10. The CDR3 sequence is 15 residues long. CDR3 coding DNA: TGTGCCAGTAGTGCGGGGGGGCTTTCACTCCACGAGCAGTACTTC. It is translated as CASSAGGLSLHEQYF.

The chain is built from TRBV28 and TRBJ1-2; 7 bases agree with TRBD1. The V and J ends lost 4 bases and 8 bases, in that order; junction bases with no gene match: 4. Germline V lookup: CDR1 MDHEN, CDR2 SYDVKM. This CDR3 is built from 12 residues. This CDR3 reads CASSWRQGGYTF. The CDR3, as DNA: TGTGCCAGCAGTTGGAGACAGGGCGGCTACACCTTC.